These 15 T cell receptor beta chains came from one sample sequenced in a study of cytomegalovirus exposure and HLA in healthy donors. This PCR relied on a set of 60 Vbeta primers and 13 Jbeta primers. TCRdb's table, derived via immunoSEQ multiplex PCR, lists solely in-frame clones and lacks some. In the table there are 100,000 to 130,000 clones, more than 70% of which are singletons. Sequenced sample: PBMCs. The source of these receptors is a man aged 25-40 years in good health and CMV-seronegative.

As DNA, the CDR3 is TGTGCCAGCAGTTTGGGGTCTGGACAGGGCAGCAATCAGCCCCAGCATTTT. Translation: CASSLGSGQGSNQPQHF. The genes are TRBV27 and TRBJ1-5, with TRBD1 identical over 8 bases. V was pared by 3 bases and J by 1 base, with 8 bases of the junction left unmatched. CDR3 length: 17 amino acids. CDR1 is MNHEY, CDR2 SMNVEV, per germline (reference sequence).

The J gene is TRBJ2-2, the V gene TRBV28, with 10 nucleotides matching TRBD1. V was pared by 6 bases and J by 5 bases, with 18 bases of the junction left unmatched. The CDR3 has 19 residues. The germline gives CDR1 MDHEN, CDR2 SYDVKM. CDR3 DNA: TGTGCCAGCAGCCAACTTAAGGGGGGGGGACAGGGGAAGACCGGGGAGCTGTTTTTT. It is translated as CASSQLKGGGQGKTGELFF.

With respect to this clone: Other DNA sequences in the same sample also yield this CDR3. The V gene is TRBV27, the J gene TRBJ2-1, with a weak D call TRBD2 (6 bases). Per the germline V gene, CDR1 is MNHEY and CDR2 is SMNVEV (reference sequence). The V end was cut by 5 bases, the J end by 7 bases, with 15 bases between. The CDR3 length is 14 residues. The CDR3 coding sequence is TGTGCCAGCAGTCTAGGAGGGCCGGTTAATGAGCAGTTCTTC. This codes for CASSLGGPVNEQFF.

This chain connects TRBV15 to TRBJ2-7; D gene ambiguous. Trimming shortened V by 0 bases and J by 2 bases, and 8 bases separated the two germline ends. There are 14 residues in the CDR3. From germline, CDR1 is LNHNV and CDR2 YYDKDF (reference sequence). CDR3 nucleotides: TGTGCCACCAGCAGAGATCCACTCGCCTACGAGCAGTACTTC. It encodes CATSRDPLAYEQYF.

The sample holds one count of this clone. The gene calls are TRBV10-2 and TRBJ2-5; TRBD1 aligns across 8 bases. The CDR3 totals 15 residues. Trimming took 3 bases from V and 3 from J; bases not matched to a gene: 6. In germline, CDR1 is WSHSY, CDR2 SAAADI. The CDR3 DNA sequence: TGCGCCAGCAGTGACCACGACAGGGGAGAAGAGACCCAGTACTTC. Translating it yields CASSDHDRGEETQYF.

The gene calls are TRBV28 and TRBJ2-5, with 11 bases lining up with TRBD2. The CDR3 covers 14 residues. Germline CDR1 is MDHEN and CDR2 is SYDVKM. V was pared by 7 bases and J by 5 bases, with 6 bases of the junction left unmatched. CDR3 nucleotide sequence: TGTGCCAGCATGGGTAGCGGGGGGGCGGAGACCCAGTACTTC. This encodes CASMGSGGAETQYF.

The chain uses TRBV7-2 and TRBJ2-7; TRBD1 matches 8 bases. The CDR3 sequence is 14 residues long. CDR1 is SGHTA, CDR2 FQGNSA, per germline. V trimming: 3 bases; J trimming: 3 bases; junction bases outside the gene matches: 4. CDR3 residues: CASSLDRAGYEQYF. CDR3 coding DNA: TGTGCCAGCAGCTTGGACAGGGCCGGCTACGAGCAGTACTTC.

The rearrangement uses TRBV27 and TRBJ1-2; no clear D gene. The germline V and J ends were trimmed by 6 bases and 1 base, with 9 bases remaining between them. The CDR3 consists of 13 residues. Germline loops: CDR1 MNHEY, CDR2 SMNVEV (reference sequence). The CDR3 protein is CASRGGGNYGYTF. CDR3 nucleotides: TGTGCCAGCAGAGGTGGAGGTAACTATGGCTACACCTTC.

The rearrangement joins TRBV5-1 to TRBJ1-1; 10 bases map to TRBD1. This CDR3 comprises 17 residues. The junction had 12 bases not matched to a gene; V was cut back by 4 bases and J by 3 bases. Germline V gives CDR1 SGHRS, CDR2 YFSETQ. CDR3 coding DNA: TGCGCCAGCAGCACTCGACAGGGGGCAAAGGGGCACACTGAAGCTTTCTTT. Translated: CASSTRQGAKGHTEAFF.

The chain has TRBV28 and TRBJ2-4, with 10 bases fitting TRBD1. The germline gives CDR1 MDHEN, CDR2 SYDVKM. There are 18 residues in the CDR3. V was pared by 4 bases and J by 2 bases, with 11 bases of the junction left unmatched. In DNA, the CDR3 is TGTGCCAGCAGTTATCATGGGGCGGGACAGGGGACCAAAAACATTCAGTACTTC. Protein product: CASSYHGAGQGTKNIQYF.

The chain couples TRBV5-6 to TRBJ2-7; 7 bases fit TRBD2. The germline CDR1 and CDR2 sequences are SGHDT and YYEEEE. V lost 2 bases and J lost 4; bases outside the gene matches: 6. This CDR3 has 14 amino acids. CDR3 nucleotides: TGTGCCAGCAGCTTCCTTGGCGGGAGTTACGAGCAGTACTTC. Protein: CASSFLGGSYEQYF.

The chain joins TRBV20-1 to TRBJ2-3; D not resolved. Germline V gene sequence: CDR1 DFQATT, CDR2 SNEGSKA (reference sequence). The CDR3 runs 10 residues. With 6 bases removed from V and 2 bases from J, the gap between germline ends came to 3 bases. DNA of the CDR3: TGCAGTGCACTCACAGATACGCAGTATTTT. Translated, it gives CSALTDTQYF.

This clone has more than one count but fewer than ten. The J gene is TRBJ1-5, the V gene TRBV28; D uncertain. The germline CDR1 and CDR2 sequences are MDHEN and SYDVKM. The CDR3 spans 13 residues. With 4 bases removed from V and 4 bases from J, the gap between germline ends came to 8 bases. The CDR3 is CASSSNMNQPQHF. CDR3 sequence (DNA): TGTGCCAGCAGTTCGAACATGAATCAGCCCCAGCATTTT. Complete variable domain (other parts from reference TRBV28 and TRBJ1-5): DVKVTQSSRYLVKRTGEKVFLECVQDMDHENMFWYRQDPGLGLRLIYFSYDVKMKEKGDIPEGYSVSREKKERFSLILESASTNQTSMYLCASSSNMNQPQHFGDGTRLSIL.

This clone turned up a few times. The chain recombines TRBV28 with TRBJ1-2; 12 bases fit TRBD1. Germline CDR1 MDHEN, CDR2 SYDVKM. V lost 4 bases to trimming and J lost 8 bases; unmatched junction nucleotides: 8. This CDR3 has 15 amino acids. CDR3 sequence: CASSSTGTGGWGYTF. CDR3 nucleotide sequence: TGTGCCAGCAGTTCGACAGGGACAGGGGGCTGGGGCTACACCTTC.

V and J are TRBV27 and TRBJ1-6, with TRBD1 matching 11 bases. V lost 4 bases and J lost 9; bases outside the gene matches: 2. Germline values: CDR1 MNHEY, CDR2 SMNVEV (reference sequence). The CDR3 has 14 amino acids. The CDR3 nucleotides read TGTGCCAGCAGTTACGGGACAGGGGGTTCACCCCTCCACTTT. Translating it yields CASSYGTGGSPLHF.